Reported below is one TCR beta chain. This sample was included in a study of blood T cell repertoires in COVID-19. The cohort comprised adults aged about 18 to 100 years residing in approximately 25 US areas. Looked up from germline, CDR1 is SGHTA and CDR2 is FQGNSA. Germline trimming cut 5 bases from V and 5 bases from J; bases unmatched to any gene: 12. The length of the CDR3 is 16 residues. The repertoire was sequenced with immunoSEQ multiplex PCR; TCRdb's copy has only in-frame clones and lacks some. The sample shows a few hundred thousand clones, under 85% of them seen only once. The source material was PBMCs or T cells enriched from blood (not recorded which). The receptor's source is a woman aged 50 to 65 who had recovered from COVID-19. V gene TRBV7-2 combines with J gene TRBJ2-7; 10 bases line up with TRBD2. In DNA form, the CDR3 reads TGTGCCAGCAGCCTGTCTAGCGGGAGTAGATCCAACGAGCAGTACTTC. Its translation: CASSLSSGSRSNEQYF.